These T cell receptor beta chains were read from a single sample in a study of blood T cell repertoires in COVID-19. Assay: immunoSEQ multiplex PCR; the TCRdb copy retains only in-frame clones and omits some. The sample shows some 140,000 clones, around three quarters of them seen only once. What was sequenced was peripheral blood. The receptor set was obtained from an elderly man with acute or convalescent COVID-19. CDR3s include the opening cysteine and the closing phenylalanine or tryptophan. D genes are given only for firm matches. Clone sizes are given selectively: once, few, many, or a class where the clone is expanded.

abundance: once; v_gene: TRBV5-1; j_gene: TRBJ2-5; d_gene: TRBD1; CDR3nt: TGCGCCAGCAACAGGGGATGGAGAGAGACCCAGTACTTC; CDR3aa: CASNRGWRETQYF
abundance: .; v_gene: TRBV6-5; j_gene: TRBJ1-1; d_gene: .; CDR3nt: TGTGCCAGCAGTTACTCATCAGGTTTGAACACTGAAGCTTTCTTT; CDR3aa: CASSYSSGLNTEAFF
abundance: .; v_gene: TRBV7-9; j_gene: TRBJ2-5; d_gene: TRBD2; CDR3nt: TGTGCCAGCAGCTTACCCACTAGCGGGGGAATACAAGAGACCCAGTACTTC; CDR3aa: CASSLPTSGGIQETQYF
abundance: .; v_gene: TRBV2; j_gene: TRBJ2-3; d_gene: .; CDR3nt: TGTGCCAGCAGCGCGGCAGATACGCAGTATTTT; CDR3aa: CASSAADTQYF
abundance: .; v_gene: TRBV29-1; j_gene: TRBJ2-3; d_gene: .; CDR3nt: TGCAGCGTTGAGAAAACAAGCACAGATACGCAGTATTTT; CDR3aa: CSVEKTSTDTQYF
abundance: .; v_gene: TRBV18; j_gene: TRBJ2-5; d_gene: .; CDR3nt: TGTGCCAGCTCATCGCTGCGAGGCGGAGGGCCCGGGGAGACCCAGTACTTC; CDR3aa: CASSSLRGGGPGETQYF
abundance: .; v_gene: TRBV19; j_gene: TRBJ1-4; d_gene: .; CDR3nt: TGTGCCAGTAGTGCAGGGACAACAACTAATGAAAAACTGTTTTTT; CDR3aa: CASSAGTTTNEKLFF
abundance: .; v_gene: TRBV19; j_gene: TRBJ1-2; d_gene: .; CDR3nt: TGTGCCAGTAGAAAATACTTAAACTATGGCTACACCTTC; CDR3aa: CASRKYLNYGYTF
abundance: .; v_gene: TRBV6-1; j_gene: TRBJ1-2; d_gene: TRBD1; CDR3nt: TGTGCCAGCAGTGAAGCGGGACAGGGGAGCAACGGGGGCTACACCTTC; CDR3aa: CASSEAGQGSNGGYTF
abundance: .; v_gene: TRBV19; j_gene: TRBJ1-5; d_gene: .; CDR3nt: TGTGCCAGTAGGATAACAGGGCAGCCCCAGCATTTT; CDR3aa: CASRITGQPQHF
abundance: .; v_gene: TRBV7-6; j_gene: TRBJ2-7; d_gene: .; CDR3nt: TGTGCCAGCAGCTACGTAGCCGGCTACGGGGGCGAGCAGTACTTC; CDR3aa: CASSYVAGYGGEQYF
abundance: once; v_gene: TRBV11-2; j_gene: TRBJ2-5; d_gene: .; CDR3nt: TGTGCCAGCAGTGACGCCGGAGCCACGGCGGAGACCCAGTACTTC; CDR3aa: CASSDAGATAETQYF
abundance: .; v_gene: TRBV5-1; j_gene: TRBJ2-1; d_gene: TRBD2; CDR3nt: TGCGCCAGCGAACTAGGGCTAGCGGGCAATGAGCAGTTCTTC; CDR3aa: CASELGLAGNEQFF
abundance: .; v_gene: TRBV19; j_gene: TRBJ1-1; d_gene: TRBD1; CDR3nt: TGTGCCAGTAGTACCCGGACAGGGACGGTTGGGGCTTTCTTT; CDR3aa: CASSTRTGTVGAFF
abundance: .; v_gene: TRBV6-5; j_gene: TRBJ1-2; d_gene: .; CDR3nt: TGTGCCAGCAGTTACTCGGTGGGGGCAAGCTATGGCTACACCTTC; CDR3aa: CASSYSVGASYGYTF
abundance: .; v_gene: TRBV5-1; j_gene: TRBJ2-7; d_gene: .; CDR3nt: TGCGCCAGCAGCCAAAACCCAGCGGGCGACTACGAGCAGTACTTC; CDR3aa: CASSQNPAGDYEQYF
abundance: .; v_gene: TRBV14; j_gene: TRBJ2-5; d_gene: .; CDR3nt: TGTGCCAGCAGCCAAGATATTACAGGGAGAGAAGAGACCCAGTACTTC; CDR3aa: CASSQDITGREETQYF
abundance: .; v_gene: TRBV3-1/TRBV3-2; j_gene: TRBJ2-3; d_gene: .; CDR3nt: TGTGCCACCGCCGCGGGAGATACGCAGTATTTT; CDR3aa: CATAAGDTQYF
abundance: few; v_gene: TRBV28; j_gene: TRBJ1-2; d_gene: TRBD1; CDR3nt: TGTGCCAGCACTCCGGGACAGCCGATCTATGGCTACACCTTC; CDR3aa: CASTPGQPIYGYTF
abundance: .; v_gene: TRBV5-1; j_gene: TRBJ1-1; d_gene: TRBD1; CDR3nt: TGCGCCAGCAGCTTGGCCTCCATACTAGGACAGGGGGGGAGCACTGAAGCTTTCTTT; CDR3aa: CASSLASILGQGGSTEAFF
abundance: .; v_gene: TRBV7-2; j_gene: TRBJ2-7; d_gene: TRBD1; CDR3nt: TGTGCCAGCAGCCCCGCTATCCGGGACAGGAAGAAGTACTTC; CDR3aa: CASSPAIRDRKKYF
abundance: .; v_gene: TRBV18; j_gene: TRBJ2-5; d_gene: TRBD2; CDR3nt: TGTGCCAGCTCACCATCCCTAGCGGGGGTCGTGACCCAGTACTTC; CDR3aa: CASSPSLAGVVTQYF